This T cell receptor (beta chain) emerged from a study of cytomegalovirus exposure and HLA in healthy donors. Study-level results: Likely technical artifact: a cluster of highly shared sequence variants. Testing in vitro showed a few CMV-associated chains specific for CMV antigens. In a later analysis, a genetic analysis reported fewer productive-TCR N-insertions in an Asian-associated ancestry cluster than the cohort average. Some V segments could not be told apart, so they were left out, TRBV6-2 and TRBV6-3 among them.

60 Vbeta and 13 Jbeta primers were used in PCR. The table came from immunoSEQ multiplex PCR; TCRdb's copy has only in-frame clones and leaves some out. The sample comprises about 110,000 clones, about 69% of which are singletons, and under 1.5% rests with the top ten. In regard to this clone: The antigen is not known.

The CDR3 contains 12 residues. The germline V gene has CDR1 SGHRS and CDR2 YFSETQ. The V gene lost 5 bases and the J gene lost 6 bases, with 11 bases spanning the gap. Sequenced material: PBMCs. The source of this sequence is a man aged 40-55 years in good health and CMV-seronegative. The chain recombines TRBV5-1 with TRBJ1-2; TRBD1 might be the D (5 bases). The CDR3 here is CASRGGENGYTF. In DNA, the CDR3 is TGCGCCAGCAGGGGGGGGGAAAATGGCTACACCTTC.